These 18 T cell receptor beta chains share one sample of origin, sequenced in a study of breast tumors, draining lymph nodes, adjacent tissues. TCRdb reprocessed the multiplex PCR reads via MiXCR and lists one record per CDR3 protein. The repertoire holds about 140,000 distinct CDR3 sequences, with approximately 32% as singletons. Breast cancer patients provided tissue from their axillary draining lymph nodes. Source material: axillary lymph node tissue. These receptors were taken from a female donor with breast cancer. Some clones in this sample may be carry-over from other donors' samples.

The table lists this clonotype with many counts. The rearrangement joins TRBV9 to TRBJ2-2, with no clear D. Trimming took off 1 base at V and 3 bases at J, with 10 bases between the two ends. Germline V gene sequence: CDR1 SGDLS, CDR2 YYNGEE. CDR3 length equals 15 residues. CDR3 in DNA: TGTGCCAGCAGCGTATCGTCCGTGGACACCGGGGAGCTGTTTTTT. Protein sequence: CASSVSSVDTGELFF. Based on the CDR3 plus reference TRBV9 and TRBJ2-2, the full variable domain is DSGVTQTPKHLITATGQRVTLRCSPRSGDLSVYWYQQSLDQGLQFLIQYYNGEERAKGNILERFSAQQFPDLHSELNLSSLELGDSALYFCASSVSSVDTGELFFGEGSRLTVL.

On this clonotype: Being one base from a much bigger clone, this may be a read error. This chain uses TRBV28 with TRBJ2-1; D may correspond to TRBD1 or TRBD2 (5 bases each). Per germline, CDR1 MDHEN and CDR2 SYDVKM. Trimming cost V 6 bases and J 0 bases, with 12 bases left between them. The CDR3 loop spans 15 amino acids. This chain's CDR3 is CASRTGPHSYNEQFF. CDR3 sequence (DNA): TGTGCCAGCAGGACGGGACCCCACTCCTACAATGAGCAGTTCTTC.

This clonotype was seen more than once but under ten times. A read error may be the cause here, since a much bigger clone is one base away. The chain combines TRBV12-3 or TRBV12-4 with TRBJ1-2, with D possibly being TRBD1 (6 bases). The CDR3 is 16 amino acids. With 3 bases removed from V and 0 bases from J, the gap between germline ends came to 14 bases. This chain's CDR3 is CASSFAGTISNYGYTF. The DNA for the CDR3 is TGTGCCAGCAGTTTCGCCGGGACAATATCTAACTATGGCTACACCTTC.

The table lists this clonotype with many counts. The chain recombines TRBV12-3 or TRBV12-4 with TRBJ2-2; the match to TRBD1 covers 12 bases. V shed 7 bases, J shed 7 bases, and the junction held 7 bases outside the gene matches. The CDR3 is 15 amino acids. The CDR3 sequence is CASNPGQGAIGELFF. Written as DNA, the CDR3 is TGTGCCAGCAACCCGGGACAGGGGGCAATCGGGGAGCTGTTTTTT.

This clonotype was recorded many times. This chain uses TRBV7-2 with TRBJ1-1; D is undetermined. CDR3 length equals 14 residues. CDR1 and CDR2 (germline): SGHTA, FQGNSA. V dropped 1 base and J dropped 4 bases, with 10 bases sitting between them. In DNA, the CDR3 is TGTGCCAGCAGCTTAGAACCGAGTAGCACTGAAGCTTTCTTT. It translates to CASSLEPSSTEAFF.

This clonotype was detected only a few times. V and J are TRBV5-1 and TRBJ1-1, with a weak D call TRBD1 (5 bases). The germline CDR1 and CDR2 sequences are SGHRS and YFSETQ. The CDR3 runs to 13 residues. V was cut by 4 bases and J by 1 base, with 8 bases left in between. The CDR3 loop reads CASSGGWNTEAFF. DNA for the CDR3: TGCGCCAGCAGCGGGGGGTGGAACACTGAAGCTTTCTTT.

Many counts were recorded for this clonotype. This rearrangement joins TRBV2 to TRBJ1-2; tentative D call: TRBD1 (5 bases). This CDR3 is built from 14 residues. V was clipped by 3 bases and J by 5 bases, with 13 bases between them. Germline-derived CDR1 and CDR2 are SNHLY and FYNNEI. The DNA for the CDR3 is TGTGCCAGCAGTGAGCTGGGGCTGGGGTATGGCTACACCTTC. Translation: CASSELGLGYGYTF.

This clonotype has at least ten counts. The chain links TRBV6-6 to TRBJ1-2, with D perhaps TRBD1 (5 bases). The CDR3 consists of 14 residues. Trimming removed 2 bases at V and 4 bases at J, with 11 bases between. Per the germline V gene, CDR1 is MNHNY and CDR2 is SVGAGI (reference sequence). The CDR3 sequence is CASSYEAGPYGYTF. The CDR3 nucleotides are TGTGCCAGCAGTTACGAGGCAGGGCCCTATGGCTACACCTTC.

The sample holds one count of this clonotype. The chain couples TRBV11-3 to TRBJ2-2, with D possibly TRBD1 on 5 matching bases. Germline V lookup: CDR1 SGHNT, CDR2 YENEEA. The CDR3 length is 15 residues. V was trimmed by 3 bases and J by 0 bases, leaving 8 bases between them. CDR3 amino acids: CASSLWGTNTGELFF. CDR3 bases: TGTGCCAGCAGCTTGTGGGGCACGAACACCGGGGAGCTGTTTTTT.

V usage is TRBV20-1 and J usage is TRBJ2-3; D ambiguous. CDR1 is DFQATT and CDR2 is SNEGSKA in the germline V gene (reference sequence). The CDR3 loop spans 13 amino acids. V was pared by 3 bases and J by 0 bases, with 7 bases between. The CDR3: CSASLGSTDTQYF. The DNA of the CDR3 is TGCAGTGCTAGCCTGGGTAGCACAGATACGCAGTATTTT.

This clonotype has a count of ten or more. The J gene is TRBJ2-1, the V gene TRBV6-1; TRBD1 is a possible D gene (5 bases). This CDR3 region has 15 residues. Trimming removed 1 base at V and 6 bases at J, with 13 bases between. Germline loops: CDR1 MNHNS, CDR2 SASEGT. The CDR3 nucleotides read TGTGCCAGCAGTGAAGAGGTGACAGTCGTCAATGAGCAGTTCTTC. This sequence encodes CASSEEVTVVNEQFF.

The chain combines TRBV19 with TRBJ1-2; 11 nucleotides align to TRBD1. The V and J ends lost 9 bases and 6 bases, in that order; junction bases with no gene match: 9. The length of the CDR3 is 14 residues. The germline gives CDR1 LNHDA, CDR2 SQIVND (reference sequence). CDR3 DNA sequence: TGTGCCAGCAGACCGGGGACAGGGGGAAATGGCTACACCTTC. It specifies CASRPGTGGNGYTF.

The chain recombines TRBV2 with TRBJ2-2; D gene uncertain. Between the trimmed V and J ends, which lost 7 bases and 7 bases, there was a span of 19 bases. CDR1 and CDR2 (germline): SNHLY, FYNNEI. This CDR3 comprises 15 residues. The CDR3 sequence: CASMRGSVVNGELFF. The CDR3 coding sequence is TGTGCCAGCATGCGTGGCAGCGTCGTTAACGGGGAGCTGTTTTTT.

The table lists this clonotype with many counts. This rearrangement joins TRBV6-6 to TRBJ1-2; the match to TRBD1 covers 7 bases. Per the germline V gene, CDR1 is MNHNY and CDR2 is SVGAGI (reference sequence). CDR3 size: 15 residues. Trimming at V came to 5 bases and at J to 7 bases, leaving 13 bases not matched to a gene. CDR3 coding DNA: TGTGCCAGCAGTCACGCCGACAGGGAAGGGAGTGGCTACACCTTC. It specifies CASSHADREGSGYTF.

The table lists this clonotype with many counts. The chain combines TRBV30 with TRBJ2-7, with TRBD1 matching over 10 bases. The V gene's germline CDR1 is GTSNPN and CDR2 SVGIG (reference sequence). The CDR3 has 12 residues. The CDR3 DNA is TGTGCCTGGAGCCGGGACAGGGGAGGACTTGTTGTC. Translating gives CAWSRDRGGLVV.

At least ten counts were recorded for this clonotype. This chain joins TRBV2 and TRBJ2-7; D gene unclear. The CDR3 runs to 13 residues. In germline, CDR1 is SNHLY, CDR2 FYNNEI. The V end lost 7 bases, the J end lost 1 base, and 11 bases lay between the germline ends. CDR3 residues: CASKLTISYEQYF. The CDR3, as DNA: TGTGCCAGCAAACTCACCATTTCCTACGAGCAGTACTTC.

This sequence joins TRBV7-9 and TRBJ2-3; 16 nucleotides match TRBD2. V lost 5 bases, J lost 2 bases, and 7 bases stayed unmatched. Germline lookup yields CDR1 SEHNR and CDR2 FQNEAQ (reference sequence). This CDR3 is 18 amino acids long. The DNA of the CDR3 is TGTGCCAGCAGCCCAAGGGGACTAGCGGGGGGGCTCACAGATACGCAGTATTTT. The encoded protein is CASSPRGLAGGLTDTQYF. Drawing the rest from reference TRBV7-9 and TRBJ2-3, the complete variable domain is DTGVSQNPRHKITKRGQNVTFRCDPISEHNRLYWYRQTLGQGPEFLTYFQNEAQLEKSRLLSDRFSAERPKGSFSTLEIQRTEQGDSAMYLCASSPRGLAGGLTDTQYFGPGTRLTVL.

Many counts were recorded for this clonotype. The V and J genes are TRBV28 and TRBJ1-5; tentatively, D is TRBD1 (6 bases). CDR1 is MDHEN and CDR2 is SYDVKM in the germline V gene. CDR3 size: 14 residues. Trimming cost V 8 bases and J 4 bases, with 15 bases left between them. The CDR3 nucleotides read TGTGCCAGCTGCGGGGGCTTTGGGAATCAGCCCCAGCATTTT. The encoded protein is CASCGGFGNQPQHF.